The rows below give T cell receptor beta chains drawn from one sample of a study of T cells in Graves' hyperthyroidism and ophthalmopathy. TCRdb passed the multiplex PCR reads through MiXCR, listing each CDR3 protein once. The profile covers almost 500,000 distinct CDR3 sequences, with about 20% appearing a single time and 45% to 50% taken by the ten largest. The sequenced material came from blood. The source of these receptors is a woman in her 70s with Graves' ophthalmopathy. The CDR3 runs from the conserved cysteine through the conserved F or W.

v_call cdr3_aa
TRBV11-2 CASSHRLAGRLVGGELFF
TRBV27 CASSLLPGNNEQFF
TRBV4-3 CASSQDSGNGSDF
TRBV5-1 CASSPGLGLALYEQYF
TRBV6-1 CASNRDTHKLSNQPQHF
TRBV6-1 CASSALAGTNTGELFF
TRBV12-3/TRBV12-4 CASSLGRGLNYGYTF
TRBV2 CASSGSVKIYEQYF
TRBV11-2 CASSSFGTGVNEQYF
TRBV12-3/TRBV12-4 CASSLGRGQGRTEAFF
TRBV12-3/TRBV12-4 CASSSSRQGAPQETQYF
TRBV7-2 CASSSRQGLAKNIQYF
TRBV30 CAWSVWTYQETQYF
TRBV5-1 CASSPIQRGGYEQYF
TRBV7-9 CASSISRGQGNYGYTF
TRBV28 CASSRHTGELFF
TRBV20-1 CSASRGVGNQPQHF
TRBV6-2/TRBV6-3 CASSSTRRTGTNYGYTF
TRBV7-9 CASSLVPGQGDEQYF
TRBV30 CAWSVQQRPSGYTF
TRBV3-1 CASRPPSSTGELFF
TRBV20-1 CSASGSGIYSYEQYF
TRBV28 CASSLLGHNGYTF
TRBV15 CATSRDPPGTYGYTF
TRBV20-1 CSARVPPGAHTEAFF
TRBV7-9 CASSLEVLNTEAFF
TRBV15 CATSRGQGAWGNQPQHF
TRBV28 CASSSSQGTSYNEQFF
TRBV11-2 CASSLFTSGSDTQYF
TRBV25-1 CASSDAGKASTRSYNEQLF
TRBV7-2 CASSLLNPGAGTGELFF
TRBV28 CASSSIGTTTGELFF
TRBV18 CASSPPVAGYNEQFF
TRBV6-2/TRBV6-3 CASSYDPGQKEQHF
TRBV20-1 CSASPSGRASEQYF
TRBV7-2 CASSPGQGGIVPYEQYF
TRBV20-1 CSAKGTRVHTGELFF
TRBV24-1 CATSGSEYSDTQYF
TRBV7-9 CASSLGGGVPSSYGYTF
TRBV30 CAWMRDTDTQYF
TRBV6-1 CASSGTSGISEQFF
TRBV11-2 CASSAPRDPRYEQYF
TRBV2 CASRGLAGSGEQFF
TRBV10-3 CAISDQGPKDNEQFF
TRBV3-1 CASSHQIAGQYYEQYF
TRBV20-1 CSVDSGTGRNIQYF
TRBV6-2/TRBV6-3 CATGTSGSRYNEQFF
TRBV30 CAWSRDRQNYGYTF
TRBV5-1 CASSHSGHGADTQYF
TRBV18 CASSPQANTEAFF
TRBV5-1 CASGAQGPDTQYF
TRBV7-2 CASSLATSGEQYF